This T cell receptor (beta chain) was documented in a study of cytomegalovirus exposure and HLA in healthy donors. The PCR employed 60 Vbeta primers together with 13 Jbeta primers. Repertoires were generated with immunoSEQ multiplex PCR, while TCRdb's copy carries only in-frame clones and drops some. The sample lists just over 200,000 clones, about 70% seen once, with less than 3% in the top ten. Study-wide findings and caveats: The authors later linked a missense DCLRE1C variant to TCR beta V- and J-gene trimming. It was reported that the classifier diagnosed cytomegalovirus status with high specificity and sensitivity in both the original and validation cohorts.

Regarding this clone: Its antigen is undetermined.

The CDR3 has 15 residues. CDR1 and CDR2 (germline): SGHRS, YFSETQ. V was cut by 4 bases and J by 2 bases, with 16 bases left in between. The V gene is TRBV5-1, the J gene TRBJ2-7, with TRBD2 as a possible D gene (5 bases). This sequence originates from a man between 40 and 49 years old in good health and CMV-seropositive. The specimen sequenced was PBMCs. This CDR3 is CASSLRSRGPYEQYF. The CDR3 bases are TGCGCCAGCAGCCTCCGGAGTCGGGGTCCCTACGAGCAGTACTTC.